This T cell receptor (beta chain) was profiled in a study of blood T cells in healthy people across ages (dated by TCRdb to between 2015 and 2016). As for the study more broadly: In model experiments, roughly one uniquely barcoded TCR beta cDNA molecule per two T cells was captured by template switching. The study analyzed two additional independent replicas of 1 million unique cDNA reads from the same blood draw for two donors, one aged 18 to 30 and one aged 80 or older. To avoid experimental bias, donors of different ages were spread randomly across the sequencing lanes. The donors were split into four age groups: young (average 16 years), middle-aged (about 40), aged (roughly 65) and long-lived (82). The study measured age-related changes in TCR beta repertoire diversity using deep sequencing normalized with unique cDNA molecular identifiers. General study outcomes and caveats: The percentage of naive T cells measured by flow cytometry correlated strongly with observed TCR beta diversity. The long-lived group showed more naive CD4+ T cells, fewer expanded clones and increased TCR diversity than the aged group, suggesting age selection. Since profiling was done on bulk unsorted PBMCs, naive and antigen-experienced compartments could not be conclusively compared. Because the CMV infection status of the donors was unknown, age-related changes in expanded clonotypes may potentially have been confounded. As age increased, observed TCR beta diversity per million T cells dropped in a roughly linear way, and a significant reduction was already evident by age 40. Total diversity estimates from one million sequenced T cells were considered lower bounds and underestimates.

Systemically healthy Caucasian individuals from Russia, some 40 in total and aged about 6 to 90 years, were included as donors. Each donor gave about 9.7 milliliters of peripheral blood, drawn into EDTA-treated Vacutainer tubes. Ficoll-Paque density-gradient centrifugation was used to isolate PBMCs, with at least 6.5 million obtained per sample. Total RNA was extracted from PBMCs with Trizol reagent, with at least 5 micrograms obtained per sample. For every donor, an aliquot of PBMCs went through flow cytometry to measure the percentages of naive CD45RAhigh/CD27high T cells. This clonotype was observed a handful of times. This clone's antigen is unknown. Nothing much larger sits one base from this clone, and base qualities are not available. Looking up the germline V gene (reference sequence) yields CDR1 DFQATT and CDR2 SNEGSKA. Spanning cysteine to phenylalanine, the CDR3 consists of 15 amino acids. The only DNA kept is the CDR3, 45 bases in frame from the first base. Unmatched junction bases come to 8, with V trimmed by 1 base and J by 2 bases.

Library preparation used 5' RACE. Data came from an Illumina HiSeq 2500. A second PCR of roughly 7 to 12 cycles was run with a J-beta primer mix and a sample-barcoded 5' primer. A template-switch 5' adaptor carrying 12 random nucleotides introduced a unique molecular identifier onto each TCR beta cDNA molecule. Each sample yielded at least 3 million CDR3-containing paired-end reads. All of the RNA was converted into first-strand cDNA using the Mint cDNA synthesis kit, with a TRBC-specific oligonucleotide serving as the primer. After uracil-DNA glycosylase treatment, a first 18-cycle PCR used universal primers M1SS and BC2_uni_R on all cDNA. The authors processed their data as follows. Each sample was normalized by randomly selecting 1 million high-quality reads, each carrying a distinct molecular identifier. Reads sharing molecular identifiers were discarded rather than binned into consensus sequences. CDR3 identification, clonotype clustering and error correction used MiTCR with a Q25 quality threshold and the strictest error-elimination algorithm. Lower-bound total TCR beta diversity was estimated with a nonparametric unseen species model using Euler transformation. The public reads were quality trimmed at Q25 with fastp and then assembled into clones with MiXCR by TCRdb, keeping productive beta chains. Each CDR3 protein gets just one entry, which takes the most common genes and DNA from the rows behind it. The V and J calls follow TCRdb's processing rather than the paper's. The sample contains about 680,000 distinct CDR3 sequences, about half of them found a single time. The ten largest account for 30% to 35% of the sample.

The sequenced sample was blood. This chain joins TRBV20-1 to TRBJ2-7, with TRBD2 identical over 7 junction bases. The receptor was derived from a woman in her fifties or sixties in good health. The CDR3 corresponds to CSARVNPAGPYEQYF. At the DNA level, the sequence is TGCAGTGCTAGAGTGAACCCAGCGGGACCCTACGAGCAGTACTTC.